This entry describes one T cell receptor beta chain. Through a sample-barcoded 5' primer and a J-beta primer mix, a second PCR was run for roughly 7 to 11 cycles. TCRdb re-called the 5' RACE reads through MiXCR, storing one row per CDR3 protein. The sample carries roughly 720,000 distinct CDR3 sequences, about 55% recorded once. This record belongs to a study of blood T cells in healthy people across ages. V was cut by 3 bases and J by 6 bases, with 24 bases left in between. This CDR3 region has 17 residues. CDR1 is SEHNR and CDR2 is FQNEAQ in the germline V gene (reference sequence). The gene calls are TRBV7-9 and TRBJ2-7; a possible D gene is TRBD1 (5 bases). Sequenced sample: blood. The source of this sequence is a man at least 80 years old in good health. Here the CDR3 reads CASSFNSWAGKASEQYF. Here the CDR3 DNA reads TGTGCCAGCAGCTTTAATTCGTGGGCAGGGAAGGCATCCGAGCAGTACTTC.